The 5 T cell receptor beta chains given below trace back to one sample, sequenced in a study of shared clonotypes between healthy human individuals. This table comes from immunoSEQ multiplex PCR, and its TCRdb copy is limited to in-frame clones, with some not included. The repertoire includes hundreds of thousands of clones, around 90% of them detected once, and 15% to 20% sits in the top ten. Sample: memory CD8+ T cells sorted from blood. Subset meaning: CD45RO+ cells pooled with CCR7-negative TemRA cells. The receptors originated from a man between 18 and 29 years old in good health.

As regards this clone: This specimen includes other DNA sequences encoding the same CDR3. The chain is built from TRBV6-5 and TRBJ1-1; D remains unclear. Per the germline V gene, CDR1 is MNHEY and CDR2 is SVGAGI. The CDR3 runs to 11 residues. The germline V and J ends were trimmed by 3 bases and 5 bases, with 4 bases remaining between them. CDR3 region: CASSYGTEAFF. CDR3 nucleotide sequence: TGTGCCAGCAGTTATGGGACTGAAGCTTTCTTT.

The chain combines TRBV11-2 with TRBJ1-1, with D perhaps matching TRBD1 (6 bases). The CDR3 is made up of 14 amino acids. CDR1 is SGHAT, CDR2 FQNNGV, per germline. Trimming removed 0 bases at V and 7 bases at J, with 12 bases between. The CDR3 DNA is TGTGCCAGCAGCTTAGACGCGCAGGGGCTTGAAGCTTTCTTT. Protein sequence: CASSLDAQGLEAFF.

This sequence joins TRBV19 and TRBJ1-2; D is possibly TRBD1 (6 bases). The germline V gene has CDR1 LNHDA and CDR2 SQIVND (reference sequence). This CDR3 spans 14 amino acids. V gave up 3 bases and J gave up 7 bases, with 15 bases separating them. The CDR3 here is CASSIGLQGPGYTF. The CDR3 region has the DNA TGTGCCAGTAGTATCGGACTACAGGGTCCTGGCTACACCTTC. Looking up the rest from reference TRBV19 and TRBJ1-2 gives the full variable domain: DGGITQSPKYLFRKEGQNVTLSCEQNLNHDAMYWYRQDPGQGLRLIYYSQIVNDFQKGDIAEGYSVSREKKESFPLTVTSAQKNPTAFYLCASSIGLQGPGYTFGSGTRLTVV.

The rearrangement uses TRBV4-1 and TRBJ2-7, with TRBD2 matching 11 bases. Germline trimming cut 0 bases from V and 3 bases from J; bases unmatched to any gene: 4. CDR3 length equals 16 residues. Germline V gene data show CDR1 as MGHRA and CDR2 as YSYEKL. CDR3 region: CASSQDEGTSGYEQYF. The CDR3 bases are TGCGCCAGCAGCCAAGATGAGGGGACTAGCGGCTACGAGCAGTACTTC.

The rearrangement joins TRBV30 to TRBJ2-2; D gene unclear. The V end lost 0 bases, the J end lost 1 base, and 3 bases lay between the germline ends. The germline V gene has CDR1 GTSNPN and CDR2 SVGIG (reference sequence). The CDR3 contains 13 residues. CDR3 bases: TGTGCCTGGAGTGTAGGGAACACCGGGGAGCTGTTTTTT. Translated: CAWSVGNTGELFF.